This T cell receptor (beta chain) was retrieved from a study of kidney transplant recipient with SARS-CoV-2 infection. This clonotype was seen a handful of times. MiXCR was run by TCRdb on the reads, yielding one entry per CDR3 protein. The profile shows about 250,000 distinct CDR3 sequences, around 30% of them singletons. Sequences were derived from a blood sample, sampled at baseline and between days 110 and 120 from a kidney transplant recipient. The TCR sequence derives from a male patient between 25 and 39 years old who had COVID-19 and was a kidney transplant recipient. Some of these T cells may belong to the graft donor.

In nucleotides, the CDR3 is TGCGCCAGCAGTTGGGGAAAAAGATCGCGAAAGACCTATGGCTACACCTTC. Translation gives CASSWGKRSRKTYGYTF. The V and J genes are TRBV10-1 and TRBJ1-2, with D unclear. Deletions cut 5 bases from V and 4 bases from J, with 23 bases between. Germline V gene data show CDR1 as WNHNN and CDR2 as SYGVQD (reference sequence). This CDR3 is 17 amino acids long.